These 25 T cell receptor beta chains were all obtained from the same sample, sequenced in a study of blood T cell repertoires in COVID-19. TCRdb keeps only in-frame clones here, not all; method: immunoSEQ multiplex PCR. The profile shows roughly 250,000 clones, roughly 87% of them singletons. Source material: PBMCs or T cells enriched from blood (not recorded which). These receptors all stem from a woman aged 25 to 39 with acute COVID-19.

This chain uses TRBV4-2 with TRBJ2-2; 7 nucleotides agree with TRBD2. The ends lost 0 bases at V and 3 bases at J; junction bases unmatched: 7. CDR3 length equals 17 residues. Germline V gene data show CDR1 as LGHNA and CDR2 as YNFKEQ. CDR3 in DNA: TGTGCCAGCAGCCAAGACCTGGGGAGGGGTGACACCGGGGAGCTGTTTTTT. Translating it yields CASSQDLGRGDTGELFF.

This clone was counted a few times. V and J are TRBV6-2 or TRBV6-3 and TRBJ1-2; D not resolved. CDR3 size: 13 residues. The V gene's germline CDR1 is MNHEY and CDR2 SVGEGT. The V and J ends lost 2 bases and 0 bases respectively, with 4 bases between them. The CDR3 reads CASSYRANYGYTF. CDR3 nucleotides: TGTGCCAGCAGTTACCGAGCTAACTATGGCTACACCTTC.

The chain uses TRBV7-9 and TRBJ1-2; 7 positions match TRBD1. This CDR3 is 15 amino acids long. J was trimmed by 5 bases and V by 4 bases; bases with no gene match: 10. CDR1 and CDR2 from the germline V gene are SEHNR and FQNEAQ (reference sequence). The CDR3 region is CASSSLRRGRYGYTF. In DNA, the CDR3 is TGTGCCAGCAGCTCCCTGAGAAGGGGGCGGTATGGCTACACCTTC.

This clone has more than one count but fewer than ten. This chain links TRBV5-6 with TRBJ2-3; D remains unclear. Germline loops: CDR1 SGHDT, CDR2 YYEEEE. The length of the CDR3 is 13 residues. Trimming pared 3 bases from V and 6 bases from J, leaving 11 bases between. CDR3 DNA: TGTGCCAGCAGCTCGCCGGGTTCGGATACGCAGTATTTT. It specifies CASSSPGSDTQYF.

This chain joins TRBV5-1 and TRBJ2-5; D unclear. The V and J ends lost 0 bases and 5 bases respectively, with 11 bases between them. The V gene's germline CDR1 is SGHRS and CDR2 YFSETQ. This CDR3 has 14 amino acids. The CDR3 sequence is CASSLGQSGETQYF. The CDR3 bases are TGCGCCAGCAGCTTGGGACAATCTGGGGAGACCCAGTACTTC.

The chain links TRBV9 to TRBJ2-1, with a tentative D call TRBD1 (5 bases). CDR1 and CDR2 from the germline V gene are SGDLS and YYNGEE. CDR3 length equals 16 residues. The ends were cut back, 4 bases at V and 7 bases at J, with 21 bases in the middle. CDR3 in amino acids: CASSPLIGRAPNEQFF. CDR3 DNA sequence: TGTGCCAGCAGCCCCCTCATAGGCAGGGCTCCGAATGAGCAGTTCTTC.

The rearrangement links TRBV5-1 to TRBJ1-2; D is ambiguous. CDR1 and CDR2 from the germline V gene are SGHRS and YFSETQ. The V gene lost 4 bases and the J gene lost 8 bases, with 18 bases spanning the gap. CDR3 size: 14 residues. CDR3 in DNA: TGCGCCAGCAGCCTCACTATCTTTTCTACGGGCTACACCTTC. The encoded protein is CASSLTIFSTGYTF.

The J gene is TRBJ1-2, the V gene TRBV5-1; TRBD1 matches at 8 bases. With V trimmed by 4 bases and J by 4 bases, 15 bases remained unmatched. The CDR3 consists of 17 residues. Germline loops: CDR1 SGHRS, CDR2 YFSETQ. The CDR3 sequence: CASSPSPDRVKSYGYTF. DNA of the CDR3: TGCGCCAGCAGCCCCTCTCCGGACAGGGTTAAGAGCTATGGCTACACCTTC.

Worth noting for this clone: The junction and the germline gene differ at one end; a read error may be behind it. The CDR3 loop is CASHRDRGPPGSF. The CDR3 nucleotides are TGTGCCAGCCACAGGGACAGGGGGCCTCCCGGCTCCTTC. This rearrangement joins TRBV2 to TRBJ1-2; the match to TRBD1 covers 12 bases. The CDR3 loop spans 13 amino acids. Germline loops: CDR1 SNHLY, CDR2 FYNNEI.

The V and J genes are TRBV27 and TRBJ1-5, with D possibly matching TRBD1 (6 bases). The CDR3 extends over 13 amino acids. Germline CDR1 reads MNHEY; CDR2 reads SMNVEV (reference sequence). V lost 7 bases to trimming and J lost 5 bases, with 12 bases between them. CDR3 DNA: TGTGCCAGCACGTCAGGGGTCGATCAGCCCCAGCATTTT. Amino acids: CASTSGVDQPQHF.

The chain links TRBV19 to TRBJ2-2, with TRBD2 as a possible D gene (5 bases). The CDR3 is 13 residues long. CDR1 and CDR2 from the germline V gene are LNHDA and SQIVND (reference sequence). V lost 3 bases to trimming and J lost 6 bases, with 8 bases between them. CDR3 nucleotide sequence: TGTGCCAGTAGTATGTCCGGGGCCGGGGAGCTGTTTTTT. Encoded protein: CASSMSGAGELFF.

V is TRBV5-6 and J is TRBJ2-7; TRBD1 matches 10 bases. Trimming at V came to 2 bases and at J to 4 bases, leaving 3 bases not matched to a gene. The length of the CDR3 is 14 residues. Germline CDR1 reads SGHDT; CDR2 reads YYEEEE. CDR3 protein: CASSLGQGVYEQYF. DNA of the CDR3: TGTGCCAGCAGCTTAGGACAGGGGGTTTACGAGCAGTACTTC.

The CDR3, as DNA: TGTGCCAGCAGTGAAGCGAGGTCTCTGCTCCAAGAAGCTTTCTTT. This encodes CASSEARSLLQEAFF. J is TRBJ1-1 and V is TRBV25-1, with D unresolved. Trimming removed 2 bases at V and 8 bases at J, with 18 bases between. Germline V lookup: CDR1 MGHDK, CDR2 SYGVNS. The CDR3 loop spans 15 amino acids.

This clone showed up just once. The CDR3 DNA follows: TGTGCCAGCAGCTTGTGGGCAGGGGAAAGCTACGAGCAGTACTTC. Translated, it gives CASSLWAGESYEQYF. The chain combines TRBV13 with TRBJ2-7; D might be TRBD1 (6 bases). This CDR3 contains 15 residues. V was shortened by 3 bases and J by 3 bases, with 15 bases between the two germline ends. Germline CDR1 PRHDT, CDR2 FYEKMQ (reference sequence).

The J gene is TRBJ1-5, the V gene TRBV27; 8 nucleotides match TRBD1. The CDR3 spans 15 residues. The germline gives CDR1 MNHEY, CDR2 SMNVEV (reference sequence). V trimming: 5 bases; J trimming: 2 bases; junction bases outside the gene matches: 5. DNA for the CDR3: TGTGCCAGCAGTCTGACAGGGGAGGGCAATCAGCCCCAGCATTTT. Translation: CASSLTGEGNQPQHF.

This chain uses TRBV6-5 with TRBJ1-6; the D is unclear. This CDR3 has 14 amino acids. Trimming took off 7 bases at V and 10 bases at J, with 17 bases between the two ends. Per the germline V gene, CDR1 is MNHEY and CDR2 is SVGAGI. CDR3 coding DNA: TGTGCCAGCAAGGAGGCGTCAGATTGGTCACCCCTCCACTTT. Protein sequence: CASKEASDWSPLHF.

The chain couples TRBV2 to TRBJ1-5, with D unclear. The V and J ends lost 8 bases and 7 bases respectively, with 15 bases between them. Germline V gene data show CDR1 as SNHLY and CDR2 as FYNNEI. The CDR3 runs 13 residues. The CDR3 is CASEVSGFQPQHF. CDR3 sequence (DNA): TGTGCCAGCGAGGTGTCGGGTTTCCAGCCCCAGCATTTT.

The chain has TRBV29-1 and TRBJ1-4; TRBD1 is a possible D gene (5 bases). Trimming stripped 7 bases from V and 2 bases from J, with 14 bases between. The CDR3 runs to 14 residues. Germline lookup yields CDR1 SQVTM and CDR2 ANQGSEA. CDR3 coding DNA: TGCAGCGCGTGGGGGGGGGACACTAATGAAAAACTGTTTTTT. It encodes CSAWGGDTNEKLFF.

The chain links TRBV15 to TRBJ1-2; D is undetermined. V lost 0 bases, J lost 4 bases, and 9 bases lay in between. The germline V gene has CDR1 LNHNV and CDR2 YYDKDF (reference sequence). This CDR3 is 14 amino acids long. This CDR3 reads CATSRDKRGYGYTF. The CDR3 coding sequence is TGTGCCACCAGCAGAGATAAACGGGGCTATGGCTACACCTTC.

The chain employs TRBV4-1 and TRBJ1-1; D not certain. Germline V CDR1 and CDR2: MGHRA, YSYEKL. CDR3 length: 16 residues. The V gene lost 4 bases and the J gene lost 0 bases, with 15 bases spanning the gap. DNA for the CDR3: TGCGCCAGCAGCCGTACTATTGTAAGGTTGAACACTGAAGCTTTCTTT. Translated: CASSRTIVRLNTEAFF.

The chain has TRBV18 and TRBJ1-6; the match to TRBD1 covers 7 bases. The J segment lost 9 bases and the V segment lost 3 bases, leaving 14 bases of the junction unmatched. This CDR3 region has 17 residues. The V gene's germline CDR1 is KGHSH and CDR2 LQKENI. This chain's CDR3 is CASSPRGAGGNVSPLHF. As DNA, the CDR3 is TGTGCCAGCTCACCGAGAGGGGCAGGGGGAAATGTTTCACCCCTCCACTTT.

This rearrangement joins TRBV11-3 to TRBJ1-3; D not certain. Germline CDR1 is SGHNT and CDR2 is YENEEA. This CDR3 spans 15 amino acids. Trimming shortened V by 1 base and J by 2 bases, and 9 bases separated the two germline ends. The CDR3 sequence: CASSLGAATGNTIYF. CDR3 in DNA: TGTGCCAGCAGCTTAGGGGCAGCAACTGGAAACACCATATATTTT.

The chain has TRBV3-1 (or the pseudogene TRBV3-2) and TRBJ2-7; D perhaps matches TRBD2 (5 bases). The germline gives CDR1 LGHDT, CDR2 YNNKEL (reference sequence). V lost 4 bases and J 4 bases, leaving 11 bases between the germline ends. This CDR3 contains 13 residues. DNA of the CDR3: TGTGCCAGCAGCCCGGGATTAGGGTACGAGCAGTACTTC. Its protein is CASSPGLGYEQYF.

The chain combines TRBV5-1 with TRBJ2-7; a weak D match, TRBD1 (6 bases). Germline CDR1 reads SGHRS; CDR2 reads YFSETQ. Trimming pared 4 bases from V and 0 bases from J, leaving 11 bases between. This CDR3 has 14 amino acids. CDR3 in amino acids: CASSTDRSSYEQYF. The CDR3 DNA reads TGCGCCAGCAGCACCGACAGGAGCTCCTACGAGCAGTACTTC.

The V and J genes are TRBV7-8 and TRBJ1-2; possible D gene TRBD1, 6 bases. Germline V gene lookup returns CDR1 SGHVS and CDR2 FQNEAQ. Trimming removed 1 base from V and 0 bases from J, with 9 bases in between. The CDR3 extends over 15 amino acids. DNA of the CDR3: TGTGCCAGCAGCTTAGGGGGACAAGCTAACTATGGCTACACCTTC. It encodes CASSLGGQANYGYTF.